Shown below are 21 T cell receptor beta chains from a single sample sequenced in a study of shared clonotypes between healthy human individuals. Cells designated naive CD8 were CD45RO-negative and were positively selected for CCR7, with terminally differentiated effector memory CD45RA+ cells excluded. The protocol was immunoSEQ multiplex PCR, while the TCRdb copy is restricted to in-frame clones and leaves out a portion. This table holds around 2,000,000 clones, approximately 94% found once. The sample consisted of naive CD8+ T cells from PBMCs. These receptors were collected from a man aged 18 to 29 in good health. Some clones in this sample may be carry-over from other donors' samples.

Concerning this clone itself: The same CDR3 also results from other DNA sequences found in this sample. The rearrangement links TRBV12-5 to TRBJ1-2; 7 bases are a match to TRBD1. The CDR3 totals 13 residues. Germline V gene lookup returns CDR1 LGHNT and CDR2 FRNRAP. Germline trimming cut 1 base from V and 5 bases from J; bases unmatched to any gene: 1. For the CDR3, the DNA is TGTGCTAGTGGTTTGGGGACAGGTTATGGCTACACCTTC. This translates into CASGLGTGYGYTF.

The V and J genes are TRBV5-6 and TRBJ1-1; D gene ambiguous. CDR3 length: 12 residues. Germline loops: CDR1 SGHDT, CDR2 YYEEEE. V lost 1 base and J lost 8, with 9 bases in between. The CDR3 coding sequence is TGTGCCAGCAGCTTGTGGGATGCCGAAGCTTTCTTT. Translated: CASSLWDAEAFF. The full variable domain, its missing parts supplied by reference TRBV5-6 and TRBJ1-1, is DAGVTQSPTHLIKTRGQQVTLRCSPKSGHDTVSWYQQALGQGPQFIFQYYEEEERQRGNFPDRFSGHQFPNYSSELNVNALLLGDSALYLCASSLWDAEAFFGQGTRLTVV.

The chain joins TRBV2 to TRBJ2-1; a weak D match, TRBD1 (6 bases). The CDR3 runs to 13 residues. The germline V gene has CDR1 SNHLY and CDR2 FYNNEI. Trimming cost V 8 bases and J 5 bases, with 13 bases left between them. CDR3 nucleotide sequence: TGTGCCAGCTCCAGGACAGAGGACAATGAGCAGTTCTTC. Amino acids: CASSRTEDNEQFF. Looking up the rest from reference TRBV2 and TRBJ2-1 gives the full variable domain: EPEVTQTPSHQVTQMGQEVILRCVPISNHLYFYWYRQILGQKVEFLVSFYNNEISEKSEIFDDQFSVERPDGSNFTLKIRSTKLEDSAMYFCASSRTEDNEQFFGPGTRLTVL.

The chain joins TRBV7-8 to TRBJ1-1; D might be TRBD1 (5 bases). CDR1 is SGHVS and CDR2 is FQNEAQ in the germline V gene. V lost 5 bases to trimming and J lost 4 bases, with 17 bases between them. CDR3 length: 15 amino acids. This chain's CDR3 is CASSPMGGQGTEAFF. The CDR3 region has the DNA TGTGCCAGCAGCCCGATGGGGGGTCAGGGCACTGAAGCTTTCTTT.

The rearrangement uses TRBV28 and TRBJ2-2; the D call may be TRBD1 or TRBD2 (6 bases each). The CDR3 length is 13 residues. The V and J ends lost 8 bases and 6 bases respectively, with 13 bases between them. Per the germline V gene, CDR1 is MDHEN and CDR2 is SYDVKM. The CDR3 coding sequence is TGTGCCAGCTCTTCTGGGGGGCCCGGGGAGCTGTTTTTT. It specifies CASSSGGPGELFF. The full variable domain, with the rest looked up from reference TRBV28 and TRBJ2-2, is DVKVTQSSRYLVKRTGEKVFLECVQDMDHENMFWYRQDPGLGLRLIYFSYDVKMKEKGDIPEGYSVSREKKERFSLILESASTNQTSMYLCASSSGGPGELFFGEGSRLTVL.

As for this clone: Other DNA sequences in this specimen translate into the identical CDR3. The V gene is TRBV20-1, the J gene TRBJ2-1; D is unclear. Between the trimmed V and J ends, which lost 5 bases and 9 bases, there was a span of 11 bases. The CDR3 sequence is 11 residues long. CDR1 and CDR2 from the germline V gene are DFQATT and SNEGSKA (reference sequence). CDR3 sequence: CSALPRVEQFF. Written as DNA, the CDR3 is TGCAGTGCTCTCCCAAGGGTTGAGCAGTTCTTC.

This rearrangement joins TRBV5-6 to TRBJ2-1; D unresolved. Trimming pared 2 bases from V and 5 bases from J, leaving 8 bases between. The CDR3 length is 13 residues. CDR1 SGHDT and CDR2 YYEEEE come from the germline V gene. This chain's CDR3 is CASSFPEDNEQFF. The CDR3 DNA sequence: TGTGCCAGCAGCTTCCCCGAAGACAATGAGCAGTTCTTC.

This rearrangement joins TRBV5-6 to TRBJ2-3; D remains ambiguous. Trimming took 4 bases from V and 0 from J, leaving 18 bases between them. CDR1 and CDR2 (germline): SGHDT, YYEEEE. The CDR3 is 17 amino acids. CDR3 DNA: TGTGCCAGCAGCCCCGAGGCGGTTCCCTCTAGCACAGATACGCAGTATTTT. Its translation is CASSPEAVPSSTDTQYF.

The V gene is TRBV5-6, the J gene TRBJ1-5; a weak D match, TRBD1 (5 bases). There are 14 residues in the CDR3. V shed 0 bases and J shed 4 bases, with 8 bases lying between them. The V gene's germline CDR1 is SGHDT and CDR2 YYEEEE. The CDR3 nucleotides are TGTGCCAGCAGCTTGGGGGGCGTTAATCAGCCCCAGCATTTT. Residues: CASSLGGVNQPQHF. Full variable domain (outside the CDR3, taken from reference TRBV5-6 and TRBJ1-5): DAGVTQSPTHLIKTRGQQVTLRCSPKSGHDTVSWYQQALGQGPQFIFQYYEEEERQRGNFPDRFSGHQFPNYSSELNVNALLLGDSALYLCASSLGGVNQPQHFGDGTRLSIL.

This chain joins TRBV9 and TRBJ2-2; D perhaps matches TRBD1 (5 bases). Deletions cut 2 bases from V and 6 bases from J, with 14 bases between. The CDR3 is 15 residues long. Germline CDR1 SGDLS, CDR2 YYNGEE. The CDR3 DNA reads as TGTGCCAGCAGCGTCAGGGAATTCGGGTCCGGGGAGCTGTTTTTT. The encoded protein is CASSVREFGSGELFF. Complete variable domain (other parts from reference TRBV9 and TRBJ2-2): DSGVTQTPKHLITATGQRVTLRCSPRSGDLSVYWYQQSLDQGLQFLIQYYNGEERAKGNILERFSAQQFPDLHSELNLSSLELGDSALYFCASSVREFGSGELFFGEGSRLTVL.

The rearrangement links TRBV28 to TRBJ2-4; D tentatively fits TRBD1 or TRBD2 (5 bases each). The CDR3 has 14 residues. CDR1 is MDHEN, CDR2 SYDVKM, per germline. The V end was cut by 6 bases, the J end by 2 bases, with 11 bases between. CDR3 coding DNA: TGTGCCAGCAGCCTTGGGACCACCAAAAACATTCAGTACTTC. Amino acid sequence: CASSLGTTKNIQYF.

The V and J genes are TRBV5-1 and TRBJ2-7, with 9 nucleotides matching TRBD1. CDR3 length: 14 amino acids. Losses at the gene ends were 2 bases for V and 6 bases for J; bases not matched to a gene: 6. CDR1 SGHRS and CDR2 YFSETQ come from the germline V gene. CDR3 region: CASSFFGTGFEQYF. The CDR3 DNA follows: TGCGCCAGCAGCTTTTTTGGGACAGGGTTCGAGCAGTACTTC.

The gene calls are TRBV5-6 and TRBJ2-1; 7 nucleotides align to TRBD2. Germline CDR1 and CDR2: SGHDT and YYEEEE. The CDR3 is 12 amino acids. Unmatched junction bases numbered 6, after V lost 4 bases and J lost 11 bases. The CDR3 sequence: CASSTSGTKQFF. CDR3 coding DNA: TGTGCCAGCAGCACGTCCGGGACTAAGCAGTTCTTC. Combining the CDR3 with reference TRBV5-6 and TRBJ2-1 gives the whole variable domain DAGVTQSPTHLIKTRGQQVTLRCSPKSGHDTVSWYQQALGQGPQFIFQYYEEEERQRGNFPDRFSGHQFPNYSSELNVNALLLGDSALYLCASSTSGTKQFFGPGTRLTVL.

The chain has TRBV14 and TRBJ1-2, with D unresolved. In germline, CDR1 is SGHDN, CDR2 FVKESK. This CDR3 contains 13 residues. The V end lost 4 bases, the J end lost 6 bases, and 12 bases lay between the germline ends. The CDR3, as DNA: TGTGCCAGCAGCCTCCAACCCAAGAATGGCTACACCTTC. Translated: CASSLQPKNGYTF.

V usage is TRBV27 and J usage is TRBJ1-1; D ambiguous. This CDR3 contains 18 residues. Trimming removed 0 bases at V and 2 bases at J, with 19 bases between. Germline CDR1 MNHEY, CDR2 SMNVEV (reference sequence). The CDR3 is CASSLSTTSREENTEAFF. The CDR3 DNA is TGTGCCAGCAGTTTATCCACAACGAGCCGGGAGGAAAACACTGAAGCTTTCTTT.

The rearrangement uses TRBV5-4 and TRBJ2-1; 9 nucleotides match TRBD1. Trimming removed 0 bases from V and 7 bases from J; junction bases left unmatched: 5. There are 15 residues in the CDR3. Germline V gene sequence: CDR1 SGHNT, CDR2 YYREEE (reference sequence). DNA of the CDR3: TGTGCCAGCAGCTTGGAAGGACAGGGGAGGAATGAGCAGTTCTTC. Its translation: CASSLEGQGRNEQFF.

The table lists this clone with a few counts. DNA of the CDR3: TGTGCCAGCAGCTACCGACAGGGGGCACATGAGCAGTTCTTC. Translated, it gives CASSYRQGAHEQFF. This chain connects TRBV14 to TRBJ2-1, with TRBD1 matching 10 bases. Germline trimming cut 5 bases from V and 8 bases from J; bases unmatched to any gene: 6. The CDR3 consists of 14 residues. Germline CDR1 and CDR2: SGHDN and FVKESK.

This rearrangement joins TRBV28 to TRBJ2-7; D not certain. Trimming removed 8 bases from V and 3 bases from J, with 11 bases in between. This CDR3 has 12 residues. CDR1 MDHEN and CDR2 SYDVKM come from the germline V gene. CDR3 amino acids: CASALWVYEQYF. The DNA for the CDR3 is TGTGCCAGCGCTCTCTGGGTCTACGAGCAGTACTTC.

The rearrangement joins TRBV7-9 to TRBJ2-1; no firm D call. Trimming pared 5 bases from V and 8 bases from J, leaving 16 bases between. Looked up from germline, CDR1 is SEHNR and CDR2 is FQNEAQ (reference sequence). The CDR3 runs to 14 residues. CDR3 sequence: CASSGRGVADEQFF. CDR3 sequence (DNA): TGTGCCAGCAGCGGACGTGGGGTTGCGGATGAGCAGTTCTTC.

V gene TRBV28 combines with J gene TRBJ2-1; 7 bases agree with TRBD2. Germline CDR1 is MDHEN and CDR2 is SYDVKM. V shed 6 bases, J shed 0 bases, and the junction held 5 bases outside the gene matches. The CDR3 extends over 15 amino acids. CDR3 sequence reads: CASRRTRDSYNEQFF. The CDR3 nucleotides read TGTGCCAGCAGGCGGACTAGGGACTCCTACAATGAGCAGTTCTTC.

The chain joins TRBV13 to TRBJ2-1, with TRBD2 as a possible D gene (5 bases). CDR1 is PRHDT, CDR2 FYEKMQ, per germline (reference sequence). V shed 5 bases and J shed 1 base, with 12 bases lying between them. The CDR3 is made up of 15 amino acids. CDR3 nucleotide sequence: TGTGCCAGCAGCGTGGGCCGAGGGTCCTACAATGAGCAGTTCTTC. This codes for CASSVGRGSYNEQFF.